This T cell receptor (beta chain) emerged from a study of cytomegalovirus exposure and HLA in healthy donors. The overall study: Of more than 350 genotyped donors, roughly 80% clustered with self-reported Caucasian donors. Study-wide findings and caveats: The later analysis indicated that the majority of CMV-associated TCR beta chains appeared HLA-restricted. Solely CMV serostatus was available to characterize immune exposure. Presence/absence analyses assumed roughly uniform sequencing depth across donors, which may not hold.

This CDR3 comprises 14 residues. The germline V gene has CDR1 SGHRS and CDR2 YFSETQ. Trimming left V 0 bases short and J 2 bases short, with 8 bases between. A word on this clone: As yet, its antigen is unknown.

Primers: 60 Vbeta forward and 13 Jbeta reverse. The method was immunoSEQ multiplex PCR; TCRdb's version includes in-frame clones alone and lacks a portion of them. The profile shows 100,000 to 150,000 clones, about 74% of them singletons. The source material was PBMCs. This chain connects TRBV5-1 to TRBJ1-2; D gene uncertain. The TCR comes from a woman between 50 and 59 years old in good health and CMV-seropositive. In DNA form, the CDR3 reads TGCGCCAGCAGCTTGGATGTCAGGAACTATGGCTACACCTTC. Amino acids: CASSLDVRNYGYTF.